This TCR beta chain was recorded in a study of CD8 T cells in Susac syndrome. TCR beta sequencing covered blood CD8+ and CD4+ T cells. As controls, healthy donors matched for age and sex were used. Through negative isolation, CD4+ and CD8+ T cells were obtained, while TEMRA cells were enriched using FACS. Reverse transcription used roughly 0.45 to 1 ug RNA and random hexamers. TCRdb reanalysed the immunoSEQ multiplex PCR reads using MiXCR and keeps one entry per CDR3 protein. The sample includes 180,000 or so distinct CDR3 sequences, just under 95% of them seen just once. Germline assignment: CDR1 SGHRS and CDR2 YFSETQ. Trimming cost V 3 bases and J 2 bases, with 9 bases left between them. The CDR3 consists of 13 residues.

The TCR sequence derives from a human donor in good health. The J gene is TRBJ2-7, the V gene TRBV5-1, with a tentative D call TRBD2 (6 bases). Material for sequencing was CD4+ T cells from PBMCs. CDR3: CASSWGGPYEQYF. The DNA of the CDR3 is TGCGCCAGCAGCTGGGGAGGACCCTACGAGCAGTACTTC.